This T cell receptor beta chain emerged from a study of CD8 T cells in Susac syndrome. Random hexamers served to reverse transcribe roughly 0.45 to 1 ug RNA. TCRdb reprocessed the immunoSEQ multiplex PCR reads with MiXCR, giving one entry per CDR3 protein. The sample includes a few hundred thousand distinct CDR3 sequences, around 96% of them seen just once. This CDR3 has 14 amino acids. Germline values: CDR1 SGDLS, CDR2 YYNGEE. Trimming shortened V by 0 bases and J by 8 bases, and 11 bases separated the two germline ends. The chain is built from TRBV9 and TRBJ1-4; TRBD1 is a possible D gene (6 bases). The sequenced material came from CD4+ T cells from PBMCs. The receptor was derived from a human donor with multiple sclerosis. The CDR3 DNA reads as TGTGCCAGCAGCGTAGAGGTCAGGGGCGAAAAACTGTTTTTT. It is translated as CASSVEVRGEKLFF.